These 16 T cell receptor beta chains originate from one sample sequenced in a study of blood T cell repertoires in COVID-19. The repertoire was sequenced with immunoSEQ multiplex PCR; TCRdb's copy has only in-frame clones and lacks some. Here the sample spans fewer than 20,000 clones, approximately 95% being singletons. Material: peripheral blood. These receptors were obtained from a woman between 45 and 65 years old with active COVID-19.

The genes are TRBV9 and TRBJ2-1; 11 bases match TRBD2. CDR1 and CDR2 from the germline V gene are SGDLS and YYNGEE. The length of the CDR3 is 15 residues. With V trimmed by 3 bases and J by 8 bases, 7 bases remained unmatched. The CDR3 nucleotides read TGTGCCAGCAGCGCGTCCGGGACTAGCGGATATGAGCAGTTCTTC. Its protein is CASSASGTSGYEQFF.

The chain carries TRBV29-1 and TRBJ2-5; D unclear. The CDR3 sequence is 11 residues long. Between the trimmed V and J ends, which lost 0 bases and 7 bases, there was a span of 6 bases. The germline V gene has CDR1 SQVTM and CDR2 ANQGSEA. Here the CDR3 DNA reads TGCAGCGTTGAAGATGGCCGGACCCAGTACTTC. This codes for CSVEDGRTQYF.

This chain joins TRBV30 and TRBJ1-5; no clear D gene. The germline V gene encodes CDR1 GTSNPN and CDR2 SVGIG (reference sequence). V shed 1 base and J shed 7 bases, with 8 bases lying between them. This CDR3 contains 12 residues. The CDR3 reads CAWSEARQPQHF. The CDR3 nucleotides are TGTGCCTGGAGTGAAGCGAGACAGCCCCAGCATTTT.

This CDR3 reads CASSRDRVGKNIQYF. Here the CDR3 DNA reads TGTGCCAGCAGCCGGGACAGGGTCGGCAAAAACATTCAGTACTTC. This chain joins TRBV3-1 (or the pseudogene TRBV3-2) and TRBJ2-4, with 9 bases identical to TRBD1. The CDR3 totals 15 residues. After removal of 4 bases from V and 3 bases from J, the junction contained 4 bases not matched to a gene. CDR1 and CDR2 from the germline V gene are LGHDT and YNNKEL (reference sequence).

CDR3: CASSPSGRAPNEQFF. The DNA of the CDR3 is TGTGCCAGCAGTCCTAGCGGGAGGGCCCCCAATGAGCAGTTCTTC. V gene TRBV3-1 (or the pseudogene TRBV3-2) combines with J gene TRBJ2-1, with 12 bases that match TRBD2. The CDR3 is made up of 15 amino acids. V gave up 6 bases and J gave up 6 bases; unmatched junction bases: 6. CDR1 is LGHDT and CDR2 is YNNKEL in the germline V gene (reference sequence).

This chain joins TRBV2 and TRBJ2-1, with D unclear. Trimming removed 2 bases from V and 4 bases from J, with 9 bases in between. This CDR3 is 14 amino acids long. CDR1 and CDR2 from the germline V gene are SNHLY and FYNNEI. The CDR3 DNA reads as TGTGCCAGCAGTGAAATAGTCCGGTACAATGAGCAGTTCTTC. Its translation: CASSEIVRYNEQFF.

The V and J genes are TRBV3-1 (or the pseudogene TRBV3-2) and TRBJ1-2; 11 nucleotides agree with TRBD1. V shed 2 bases, J shed 8 bases, and the junction held 4 bases outside the gene matches. The CDR3 has 14 amino acids. Germline V gene lookup returns CDR1 LGHDT and CDR2 YNNKEL (reference sequence). CDR3 loop: CASSQTGQGDGYTF. CDR3 nucleotides: TGTGCCAGCAGCCAAACGGGACAGGGGGACGGCTACACCTTC.

The gene calls are TRBV11-2 and TRBJ1-1, with D unresolved. CDR3 length: 12 amino acids. The germline gives CDR1 SGHAT, CDR2 FQNNGV. The V and J ends lost 6 bases and 10 bases respectively, with 15 bases between them. CDR3 sequence: CASRHDSIGAFF. The CDR3 region has the DNA TGTGCCAGCAGACACGACTCGATAGGAGCTTTCTTT.

V is TRBV9 and J is TRBJ2-7; TRBD1 aligns across 10 bases. The CDR3 spans 14 residues. Trimming cost V 3 bases and J 0 bases; bases outside gene matches: 0. CDR1 SGDLS and CDR2 YYNGEE come from the germline V gene. The CDR3 is CASSGQGASYEQYF. DNA for the CDR3: TGTGCCAGCAGCGGACAGGGGGCCTCCTACGAGCAGTACTTC.

The genes are TRBV20-1 and TRBJ1-3; no firm D call. V lost 3 bases and J lost 1, with 13 bases in between. The V gene's germline CDR1 is DFQATT and CDR2 SNEGSKA (reference sequence). The CDR3 consists of 15 residues. The CDR3 loop reads CSASVAGGSGNTIYF. The CDR3 DNA reads as TGCAGTGCTAGTGTAGCGGGTGGATCTGGAAACACCATATATTTT.

The chain links TRBV7-9 to TRBJ2-5; 7 positions agree with TRBD2. V dropped 2 bases and J dropped 0; count of bases not matched to a gene: 12. Germline lookup yields CDR1 SEHNR and CDR2 FQNEAQ (reference sequence). The CDR3 spans 18 residues. The CDR3 region has the DNA TGTGCCAGCAGCTTATATCGGGCGGGAGAGACCTACCAAGAGACCCAGTACTTC. It translates to CASSLYRAGETYQETQYF.

The rearrangement links TRBV30 to TRBJ2-1; 10 bases align to TRBD1. Germline CDR1 is GTSNPN and CDR2 is SVGIG (reference sequence). J was trimmed by 7 bases and V by 1 base; bases with no gene match: 4. The CDR3 extends over 14 amino acids. The CDR3 DNA sequence: TGTGCCTGGAGTGGAGGACAGGGGGTAAATGAGCAGTTCTTC. This encodes CAWSGGQGVNEQFF.

The rearrangement links TRBV4-1 to TRBJ2-7; a weak D match, TRBD1 (5 bases). Trimming cost V 0 bases and J 0 bases, with 9 bases left between them. The CDR3 is 15 residues long. Germline CDR1 and CDR2: MGHRA and YSYEKL. CDR3 protein: CASSQDPDTSYEQYF. In DNA form, the CDR3 reads TGCGCCAGCAGCCAAGACCCGGACACCTCCTACGAGCAGTACTTC.

This chain uses TRBV5-1 with TRBJ2-2; 7 bases agree with TRBD2. This CDR3 has 17 residues. The germline V gene has CDR1 SGHRS and CDR2 YFSETQ. J lost 4 bases, V lost 5 bases, and 14 bases had no gene match. CDR3 residues: CASSFEEREVGTGELFF. As DNA, the CDR3 is TGCGCCAGCAGTTTCGAGGAACGGGAGGTCGGCACCGGGGAGCTGTTTTTT.

This clone appeared once. V is TRBV7-8 and J is TRBJ2-7; TRBD2 aligns across 16 bases. V lost 5 bases to trimming and J lost 4 bases; unmatched junction nucleotides: 8. The CDR3 has 17 residues. The V gene's germline CDR1 is SGHVS and CDR2 FQNEAQ. The CDR3 sequence is CASSRTGGLAGGYEQYF. DNA of the CDR3: TGTGCCAGCAGCCGGACCGGGGGACTAGCGGGAGGGTACGAGCAGTACTTC. The whole variable domain, filled in from reference TRBV7-8 and TRBJ2-7, reads GAGVSQSPRYKVAKRGQDVALRCDPISGHVSLFWYQQALGQGPEFLTYFQNEAQLDKSGLPSDRFFAERPEGSVSTLKIQRTQQEDSAVYLCASSRTGGLAGGYEQYFGPGTRLTVT.

The CDR3 here is CASSTGGTGDGKTQYF. For the CDR3, the DNA is TGCGCCAGCAGTACAGGGGGGACAGGGGACGGAAAGACCCAGTACTTC. The rearrangement uses TRBV5-1 and TRBJ2-5; TRBD1 matches at 10 bases. The V gene's germline CDR1 is SGHRS and CDR2 YFSETQ. The CDR3 covers 16 residues. V shed 5 bases and J 6 bases; nucleotides not matched to a gene: 13.